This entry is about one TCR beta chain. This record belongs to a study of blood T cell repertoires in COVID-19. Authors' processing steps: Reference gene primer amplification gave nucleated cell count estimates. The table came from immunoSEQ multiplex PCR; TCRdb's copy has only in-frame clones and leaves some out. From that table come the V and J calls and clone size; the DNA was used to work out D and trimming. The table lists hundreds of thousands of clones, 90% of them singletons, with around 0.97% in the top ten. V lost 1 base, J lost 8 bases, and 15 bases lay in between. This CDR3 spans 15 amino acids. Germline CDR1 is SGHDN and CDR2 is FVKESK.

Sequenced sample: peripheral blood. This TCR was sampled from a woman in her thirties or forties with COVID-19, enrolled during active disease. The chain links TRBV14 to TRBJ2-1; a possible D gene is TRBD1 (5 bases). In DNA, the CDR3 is TGTGCCAGCAGCCAAGTACAAGTGGGGCCCCATGAGCAGTTCTTC. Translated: CASSQVQVGPHEQFF.